The rows below give T cell receptor beta chains drawn from one sample of a study of blood T cell repertoires in COVID-19. The assay was immunoSEQ multiplex PCR, and TCRdb's table has in-frame clones only and misses some. The table lists roughly 150,000 clones, over 80% of them singletons. What was sequenced was PBMCs or T cells enriched from blood (not recorded which). These receptor sequences come from a man aged 70-80 years who had been exposed to COVID-19. Each CDR3 is given with its conserved first and last residue. D genes are given only for firm matches. Expanded clones are given a class, and other clones once, few, many or no size at all.

V gene	J gene	CDR3 length	clone size	D gene	CDR3 protein	CDR3 DNA
TRBV5-1	TRBJ2-1	15	once	TRBD1	CASSLGQGTYNEQFF	TGCGCCAGCAGCTTGGGACAGGGTACCTACAATGAGCAGTTCTTC
TRBV28	TRBJ2-1	15	NA	TRBD2	CASYRLAGLVGEQFF	TGTGCCAGCTACCGACTAGCGGGTTTGGTCGGGGAGCAGTTCTTC
TRBV28	TRBJ2-5	15	NA	TRBD2	CASSSSAGVGETQYF	TGTGCCAGCAGTTCCTCCGCGGGAGTCGGGGAGACCCAGTACTTC
TRBV14	TRBJ2-1	15	NA	NA	CASSPLWGRHNEQFF	TGTGCCAGCAGCCCCCTATGGGGGCGCCACAATGAGCAGTTCTTC
TRBV30	TRBJ2-5	12	NA	TRBD2	CACSGGAGTQYF	TGTGCCTGTAGCGGGGGGGCCGGGACCCAGTACTTC
TRBV7-3	TRBJ2-2	15	NA	NA	CASSLDKLNTGELFF	TGTGCCAGCAGCCTTGATAAACTCAACACCGGGGAGCTGTTTTTT
TRBV6-6	TRBJ1-2	14	NA	TRBD1	CASIGQGPAYGYTF	TGTGCCAGCATCGGACAGGGCCCAGCCTATGGCTACACCTTC
TRBV10-3	TRBJ2-5	15	NA	NA	CAIRGDGGSQETQYF	TGTGCCATCAGAGGGGATGGAGGGAGCCAAGAGACCCAGTACTTC
TRBV19	TRBJ2-3	15	NA	NA	CASSIVDLRGDTQYF	TGTGCCAGTAGTATAGTCGACTTAAGGGGAGATACGCAGTATTTT
TRBV28	TRBJ1-1	12	NA	NA	CASSFSPLEAFF	TGTGCCAGCAGTTTCAGTCCCTTAGAAGCTTTCTTT
TRBV19	TRBJ2-1	18	NA	TRBD2	CASTAPAGEQYSYNEQFF	TGTGCCAGTACCGCCCCGGCGGGAGAGCAATACTCCTACAATGAGCAGTTCTTC
TRBV4-1	TRBJ2-1	18	NA	NA	CASSQDIALGNSYNEQFF	TGCGCCAGCAGCCAGGATATAGCGCTAGGGAACTCCTACAATGAGCAGTTCTTC
TRBV11-2	TRBJ1-5	17	NA	NA	CASSRGLGGLSNQPQHF	TGTGCCAGCAGCCGTGGTCTCGGAGGTCTGAGCAATCAGCCCCAGCATTTT
TRBV19	TRBJ2-7	17	NA	TRBD1	CASSPNPGTGIRYEQYF	TGTGCCAGTAGTCCAAATCCCGGGACAGGGATCAGGTACGAGCAGTACTTC
TRBV5-1	TRBJ1-6	15	NA	NA	CASSLDGGSNSPLHF	TGCGCCAGCAGCTTGGACGGCGGTAGTAATTCACCCCTCCACTTT
TRBV5-1	TRBJ2-2	14	NA	TRBD2	CASRLAENSGELFF	TGCGCCAGCAGGCTAGCGGAGAATTCCGGGGAGCTGTTTTTT
TRBV5-4	TRBJ2-1	14	NA	TRBD2	CASRAYSGGNEQFF	TGTGCCAGCAGAGCTTATTCGGGGGGCAATGAGCAGTTCTTC
TRBV4-3	TRBJ2-7	14	NA	NA	CASSQDGSGYEQYF	TGCGCCAGCAGCCAAGATGGGAGCGGGTACGAGCAGTACTTC
TRBV19	TRBJ1-2	15	NA	NA	CASSIGQTTHYGYTF	TGTGCCAGTAGTATAGGACAGACGACCCACTATGGCTACACCTTC
TRBV29-1	TRBJ1-4	15	NA	TRBD1	CSVVGTAATNEKLFF	TGCAGCGTGGTCGGGACAGCTGCAACTAATGAAAAACTGTTTTTT
TRBV5-8	TRBJ2-1	11	NA	NA	CAGTSYNEQFF	TGTGCCGGCACTTCCTACAATGAGCAGTTCTTC
TRBV11-3	TRBJ1-1	11	NA	NA	CASSLRTRAFF	TGTGCCAGCAGCTTAAGGACAAGGGCTTTCTTT
TRBV28	TRBJ1-2	12	NA	TRBD1	CASSDRGHGYTF	TGTGCCAGCAGCGACAGGGGGCATGGCTACACCTTC
TRBV11-2	TRBJ1-1	12	NA	TRBD1	CASSSGQGEAFF	TGTGCCAGCAGCTCGGGACAGGGGGAAGCTTTCTTT
TRBV2	TRBJ1-3	13	NA	NA	CASSPGTGNTIYF	TGTGCCAGCAGCCCAGGGACTGGAAACACCATATATTTT
TRBV29-1	TRBJ1-1	11	NA	TRBD1	CSVWTGAEAFF	TGCAGCGTCTGGACAGGAGCGGAAGCTTTCTTT
TRBV4-3	TRBJ2-1	15	NA	TRBD1	CASSLGTGTDNEQFF	TGCGCCAGCAGCCTGGGGACAGGTACTGACAATGAGCAGTTCTTC
TRBV4-3	TRBJ1-4	17	NA	NA	CASSQEDYQLPNEKLFF	TGCGCCAGCAGCCAAGAAGACTATCAGTTGCCTAATGAAAAACTGTTTTTT
TRBV18	TRBJ1-4	16	NA	NA	CASSPSSPSTNEKLFF	TGTGCCAGCTCACCATCGTCCCCGTCAACTAATGAAAAACTGTTTTTT
TRBV4-1	TRBJ2-3	16	once	TRBD2	CASSPVGTSGSNTQYF	TGCGCCAGCAGTCCAGTGGGGACTAGCGGGAGCAATACGCAGTATTTT
TRBV19	TRBJ2-1	12	once	NA	CASRAMLNEQFF	TGTGCCAGTAGAGCCATGCTTAATGAGCAGTTCTTC
TRBV7-8	TRBJ2-3	15	NA	TRBD1	CASSWDRADGDTQYF	TGTGCCAGCAGCTGGGACAGGGCGGACGGAGATACGCAGTATTTT
TRBV11-2	TRBJ2-3	15	NA	NA	CASSLKGLTTDTQYF	TGTGCCAGCAGCTTAAAGGGACTTACCACAGATACGCAGTATTTT
TRBV24-1	TRBJ1-2	14	NA	TRBD1	CATSGGQFPYGYTF	TGTGCCACCAGTGGGGGACAGTTTCCCTATGGCTACACCTTC
TRBV7-2	TRBJ2-7	14	once	TRBD1	CASSRDRGSYEQYF	TGTGCCAGCAGCCGGGACAGGGGATCCTACGAGCAGTACTTC
TRBV5-4	TRBJ2-7	15	NA	TRBD2	CASSLDQRDTGEQYF	TGTGCCAGCAGCTTAGACCAGCGGGATACGGGGGAGCAGTACTTC
TRBV6-5	TRBJ2-1	15	NA	NA	CASSYGSGINNEQFF	TGTGCCAGCAGTTACGGTAGCGGAATCAACAATGAGCAGTTCTTC
TRBV15	TRBJ1-3	19	NA	NA	CATREGASSGIVSGNTIYF	TGTGCCACCAGAGAAGGGGCGAGTAGCGGTATAGTGTCTGGAAACACCATATATTTT
TRBV24-1	TRBJ2-1	17	NA	TRBD2	CATSDSGLAGSGNEQFF	TGTGCCACCAGTGATTCTGGGCTAGCGGGGTCGGGGAATGAGCAGTTCTTC
TRBV2	TRBJ2-5	14	NA	NA	CASSTRTVQETQYF	TGTGCCAGCAGTACCCGTACAGTCCAAGAGACCCAGTACTTC
TRBV5-1	TRBJ2-1	18	once	NA	CASSLANSILGGNNEQFF	TGCGCCAGCAGCTTGGCGAATAGTATTCTGGGCGGGAACAATGAGCAGTTCTTC
TRBV6-5	TRBJ1-5	15	NA	TRBD1	CASRPLTGGDQPQHF	TGTGCCAGCAGACCCTTGACAGGGGGCGATCAGCCCCAGCATTTT
TRBV28	TRBJ2-7	15	few	TRBD1	CASRSPTGQVHEQYF	TGTGCCAGCAGATCGCCGACGGGACAGGTCCACGAGCAGTACTTC
TRBV30	TRBJ2-7	12	NA	NA	CAWSETAYEQYF	TGTGCCTGGAGTGAGACAGCCTACGAGCAGTACTTC
TRBV7-9	TRBJ2-7	12	NA	NA	CATRGTSYEQYF	TGTGCCACCCGAGGCACATCCTACGAGCAGTACTTC
TRBV28	TRBJ1-6	12	few	NA	CASGGNNSPLHF	TGTGCCAGCGGAGGGAATAATTCACCCCTCCACTTT